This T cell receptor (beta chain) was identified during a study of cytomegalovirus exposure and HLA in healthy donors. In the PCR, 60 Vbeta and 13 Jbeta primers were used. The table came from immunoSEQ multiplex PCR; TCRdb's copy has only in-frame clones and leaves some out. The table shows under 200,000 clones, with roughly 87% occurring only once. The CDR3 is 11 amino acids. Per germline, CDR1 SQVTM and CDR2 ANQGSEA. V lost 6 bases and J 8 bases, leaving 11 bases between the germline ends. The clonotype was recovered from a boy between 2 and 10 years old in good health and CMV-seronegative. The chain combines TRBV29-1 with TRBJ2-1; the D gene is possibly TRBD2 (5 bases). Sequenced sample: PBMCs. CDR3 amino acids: CSVDGVDEQFF. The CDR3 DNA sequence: TGCAGCGTGGACGGGGTGGATGAGCAGTTCTTC.